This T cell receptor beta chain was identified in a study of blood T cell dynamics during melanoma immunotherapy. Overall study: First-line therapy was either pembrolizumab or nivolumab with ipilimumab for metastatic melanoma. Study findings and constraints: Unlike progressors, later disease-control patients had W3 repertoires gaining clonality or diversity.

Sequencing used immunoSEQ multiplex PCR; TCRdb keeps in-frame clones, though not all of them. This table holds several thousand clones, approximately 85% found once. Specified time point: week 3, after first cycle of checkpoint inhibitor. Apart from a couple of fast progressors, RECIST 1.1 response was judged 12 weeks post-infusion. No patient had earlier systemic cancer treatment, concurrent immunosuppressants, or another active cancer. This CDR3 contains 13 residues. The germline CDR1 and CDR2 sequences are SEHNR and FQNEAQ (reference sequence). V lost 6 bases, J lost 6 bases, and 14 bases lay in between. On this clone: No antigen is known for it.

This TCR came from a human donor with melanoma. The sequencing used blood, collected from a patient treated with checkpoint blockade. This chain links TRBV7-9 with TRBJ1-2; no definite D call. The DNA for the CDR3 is TGTGCCAGCAGTCTAGAGAGGTGGGATGGCTACACCTTC. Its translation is CASSLERWDGYTF.